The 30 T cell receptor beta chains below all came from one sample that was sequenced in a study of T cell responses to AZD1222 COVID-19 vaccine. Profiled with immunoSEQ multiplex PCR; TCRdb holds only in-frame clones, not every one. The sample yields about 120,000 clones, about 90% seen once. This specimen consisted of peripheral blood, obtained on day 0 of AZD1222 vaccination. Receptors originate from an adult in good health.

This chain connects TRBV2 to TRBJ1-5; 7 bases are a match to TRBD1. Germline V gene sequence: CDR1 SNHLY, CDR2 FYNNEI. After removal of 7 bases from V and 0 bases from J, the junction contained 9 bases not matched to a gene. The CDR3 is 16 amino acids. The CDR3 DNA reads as TGTGCCAGCAAGGCCGGGACAGCTTATAGCAATCAGCCCCAGCATTTT. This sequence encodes CASKAGTAYSNQPQHF.

The chain's CDR3 is CASSAAGSTEAFF. CDR3 coding DNA: TGTGCCAGCAGCGCCGCAGGGAGCACTGAAGCTTTCTTT. V gene TRBV9 combines with J gene TRBJ1-1; the D gene is possibly TRBD1 (5 bases). Germline CDR1 SGDLS, CDR2 YYNGEE. The CDR3 has 13 amino acids. V was cut by 3 bases and J by 4 bases, with 10 bases left in between. Looking up the rest from reference TRBV9 and TRBJ1-1 gives the full variable domain: DSGVTQTPKHLITATGQRVTLRCSPRSGDLSVYWYQQSLDQGLQFLIQYYNGEERAKGNILERFSAQQFPDLHSELNLSSLELGDSALYFCASSAAGSTEAFFGQGTRLTVV.

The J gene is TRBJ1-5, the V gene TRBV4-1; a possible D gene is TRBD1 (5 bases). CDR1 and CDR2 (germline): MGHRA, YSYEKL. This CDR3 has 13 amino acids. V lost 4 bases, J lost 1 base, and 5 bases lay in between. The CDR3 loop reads CASSRDSNQPQHF. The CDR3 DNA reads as TGCGCCAGCAGCCGGGACAGCAATCAGCCCCAGCATTTT.

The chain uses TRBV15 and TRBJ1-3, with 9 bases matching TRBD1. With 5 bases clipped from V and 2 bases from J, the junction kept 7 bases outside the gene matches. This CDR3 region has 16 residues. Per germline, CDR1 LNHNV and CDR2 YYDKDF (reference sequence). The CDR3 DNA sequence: TGTGCCACCAGCCGCGGCGGGGACAGGGCTGGAAACACCATATATTTT. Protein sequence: CATSRGGDRAGNTIYF.

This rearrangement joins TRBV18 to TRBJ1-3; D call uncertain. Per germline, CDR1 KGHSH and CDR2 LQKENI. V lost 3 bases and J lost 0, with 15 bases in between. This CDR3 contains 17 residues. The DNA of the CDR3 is TGTGCCAGCTCACCCCTTTCGGATCCGGGCTCTGGAAACACCATATATTTT. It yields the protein CASSPLSDPGSGNTIYF.

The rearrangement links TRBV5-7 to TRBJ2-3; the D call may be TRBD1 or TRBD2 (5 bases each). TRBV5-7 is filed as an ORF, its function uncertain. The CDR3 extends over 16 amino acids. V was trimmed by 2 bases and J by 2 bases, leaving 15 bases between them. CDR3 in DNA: TGTGCCAGCAGCTTCGGGGCATCAGACCTCACAGATACGCAGTATTTT. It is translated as CASSFGASDLTDTQYF.

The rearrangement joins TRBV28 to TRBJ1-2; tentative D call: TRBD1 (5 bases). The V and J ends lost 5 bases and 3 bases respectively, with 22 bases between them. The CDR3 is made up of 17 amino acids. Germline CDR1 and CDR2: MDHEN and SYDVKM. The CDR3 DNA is TGTGCCAGCAGTAGTGGGGCCACTTTAGGGGCTTACTATGGCTACACCTTC. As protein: CASSSGATLGAYYGYTF.

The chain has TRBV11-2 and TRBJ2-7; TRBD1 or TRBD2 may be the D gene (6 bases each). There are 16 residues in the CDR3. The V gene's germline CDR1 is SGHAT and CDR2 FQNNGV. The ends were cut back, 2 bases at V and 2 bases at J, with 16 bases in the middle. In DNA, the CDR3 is TGTGCCAGCAGCTTAATCGGGGGCGGGGTTACCTACGAGCAGTACTTC. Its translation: CASSLIGGGVTYEQYF.

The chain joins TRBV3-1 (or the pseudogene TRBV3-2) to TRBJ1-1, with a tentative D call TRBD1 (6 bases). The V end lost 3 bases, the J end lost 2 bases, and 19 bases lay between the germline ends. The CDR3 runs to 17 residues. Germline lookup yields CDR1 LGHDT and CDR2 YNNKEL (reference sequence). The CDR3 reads CASSHTGGTWSNTEAFF. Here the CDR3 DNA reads TGTGCCAGCAGCCATACGGGGGGGACATGGTCCAACACTGAAGCTTTCTTT.

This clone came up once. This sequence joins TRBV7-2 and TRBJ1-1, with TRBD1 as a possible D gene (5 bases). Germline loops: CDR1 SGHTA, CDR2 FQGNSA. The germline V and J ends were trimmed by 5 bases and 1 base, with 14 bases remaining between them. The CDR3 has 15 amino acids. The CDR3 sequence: CASSLEGPSNTEAFF. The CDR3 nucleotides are TGTGCCAGCAGCCTAGAGGGACCCTCGAACACTGAAGCTTTCTTT.

CDR3 sequence reads: CASGQGAGGKLFF. The CDR3 DNA reads TGTGCCAGTGGACAGGGGGCCGGGGGAAAACTGTTTTTT. The chain couples TRBV19 to TRBJ1-4, with 11 bases fitting TRBD1. CDR3 length: 13 amino acids. From germline, CDR1 is LNHDA and CDR2 SQIVND (reference sequence). Unmatched junction bases numbered 6, after V lost 8 bases and J lost 10 bases.

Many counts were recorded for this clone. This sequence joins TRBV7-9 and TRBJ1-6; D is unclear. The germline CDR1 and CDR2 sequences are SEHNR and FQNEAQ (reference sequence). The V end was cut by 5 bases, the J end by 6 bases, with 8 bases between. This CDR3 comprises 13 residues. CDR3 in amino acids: CASSPQSNSPLHF. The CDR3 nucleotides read TGTGCCAGCAGCCCCCAGAGTAATTCACCCCTCCACTTT.

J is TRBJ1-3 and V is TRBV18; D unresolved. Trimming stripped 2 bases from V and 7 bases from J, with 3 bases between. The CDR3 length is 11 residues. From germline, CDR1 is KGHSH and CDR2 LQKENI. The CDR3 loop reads CASSPGNTIYF. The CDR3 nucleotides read TGTGCCAGCTCACCAGGGAACACCATATATTTT.

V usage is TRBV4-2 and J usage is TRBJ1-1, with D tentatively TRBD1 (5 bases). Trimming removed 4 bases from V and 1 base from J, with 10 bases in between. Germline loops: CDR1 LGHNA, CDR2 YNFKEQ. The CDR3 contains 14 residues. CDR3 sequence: CASSLLGQNTEAFF. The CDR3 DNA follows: TGTGCCAGCAGCCTCCTTGGACAGAACACTGAAGCTTTCTTT.

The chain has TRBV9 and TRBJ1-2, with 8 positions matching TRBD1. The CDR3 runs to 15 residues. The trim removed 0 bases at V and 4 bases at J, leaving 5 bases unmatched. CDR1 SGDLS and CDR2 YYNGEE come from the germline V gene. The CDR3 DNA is TGTGCCAGCAGCGTAGGGCAGGGGGCTGGCTATGGCTACACCTTC. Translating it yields CASSVGQGAGYGYTF.

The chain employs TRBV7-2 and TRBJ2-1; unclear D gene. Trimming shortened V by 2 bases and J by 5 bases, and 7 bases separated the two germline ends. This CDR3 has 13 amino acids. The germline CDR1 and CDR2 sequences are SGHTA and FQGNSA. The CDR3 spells CASSLFTNNEQFF. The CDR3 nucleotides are TGTGCCAGCAGCTTATTCACCAACAATGAGCAGTTCTTC.

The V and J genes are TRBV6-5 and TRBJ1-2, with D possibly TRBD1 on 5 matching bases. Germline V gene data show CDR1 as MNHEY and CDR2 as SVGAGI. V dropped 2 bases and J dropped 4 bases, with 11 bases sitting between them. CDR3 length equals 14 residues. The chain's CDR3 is CASSYGRDGYGYTF. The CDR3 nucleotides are TGTGCCAGCAGTTACGGCCGGGACGGCTATGGCTACACCTTC.

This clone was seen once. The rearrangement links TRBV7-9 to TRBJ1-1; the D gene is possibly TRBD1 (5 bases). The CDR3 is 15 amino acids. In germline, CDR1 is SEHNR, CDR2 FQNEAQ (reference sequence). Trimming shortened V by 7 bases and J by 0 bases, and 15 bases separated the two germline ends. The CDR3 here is CASTPAGVMNTEAFF. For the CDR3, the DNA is TGTGCCAGCACCCCGGCGGGGGTTATGAACACTGAAGCTTTCTTT.

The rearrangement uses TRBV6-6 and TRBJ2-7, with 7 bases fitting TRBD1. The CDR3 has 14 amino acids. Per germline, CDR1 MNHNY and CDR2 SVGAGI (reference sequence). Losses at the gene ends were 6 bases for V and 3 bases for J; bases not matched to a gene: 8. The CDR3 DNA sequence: TGTGCCAGCAGACAGGGGCAGGGATACTACGAGCAGTACTTC. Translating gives CASRQGQGYYEQYF.

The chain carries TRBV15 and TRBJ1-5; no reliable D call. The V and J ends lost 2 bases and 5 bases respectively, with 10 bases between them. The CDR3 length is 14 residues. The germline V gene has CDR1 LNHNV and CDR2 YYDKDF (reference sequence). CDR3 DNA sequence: TGTGCCACCAGCAGACTCGGGTCCGATCAGCCCCAGCATTTT. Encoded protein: CATSRLGSDQPQHF.

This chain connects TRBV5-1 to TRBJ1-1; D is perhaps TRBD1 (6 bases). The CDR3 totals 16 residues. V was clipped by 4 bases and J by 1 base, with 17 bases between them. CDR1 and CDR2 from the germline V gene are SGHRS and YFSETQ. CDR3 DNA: TGCGCCAGCAGCCCTAGGAGACAGGTGAGGAACACTGAAGCTTTCTTT. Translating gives CASSPRRQVRNTEAFF. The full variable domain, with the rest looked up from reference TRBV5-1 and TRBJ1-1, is KAGVTQTPRYLIKTRGQQVTLSCSPISGHRSVSWYQQTPGQGLQFLFEYFSETQRNKGNFPGRFSGRQFSNSRSEMNVSTLELGDSALYLCASSPRRQVRNTEAFFGQGTRLTVV.

CDR3 sequence: CASSQDGTSGANVLTF. The CDR3 DNA reads as TGCGCCAGCAGCCAAGATGGGACTTCTGGGGCCAACGTCCTGACTTTC. The V and J genes are TRBV4-3 and TRBJ2-6; D possibly corresponds to TRBD2 (6 bases). The V gene's germline CDR1 is LGHNA and CDR2 YSLEER. The CDR3 is 16 amino acids. Trimming took 0 bases from V and 1 from J, leaving 7 bases between them.

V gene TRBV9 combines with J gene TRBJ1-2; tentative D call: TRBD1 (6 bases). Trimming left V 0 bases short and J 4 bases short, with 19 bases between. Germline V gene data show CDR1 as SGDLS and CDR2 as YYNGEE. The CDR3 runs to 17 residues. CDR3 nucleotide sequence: TGTGCCAGCAGCGTAGGGGGGGCCGTGATGGGATCCTATGGCTACACCTTC. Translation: CASSVGGAVMGSYGYTF.

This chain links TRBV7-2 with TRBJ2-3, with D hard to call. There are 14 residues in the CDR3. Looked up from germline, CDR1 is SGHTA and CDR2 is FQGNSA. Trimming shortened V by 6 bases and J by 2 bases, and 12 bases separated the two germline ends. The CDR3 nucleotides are TGTGCCAGCAGTGAGTGGGTTCACACAGATACGCAGTATTTT. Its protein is CASSEWVHTDTQYF.

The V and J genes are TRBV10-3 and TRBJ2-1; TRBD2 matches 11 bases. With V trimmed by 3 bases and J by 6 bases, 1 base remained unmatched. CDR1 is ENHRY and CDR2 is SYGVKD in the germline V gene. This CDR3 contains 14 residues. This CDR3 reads CAISEGTSGNEQFF. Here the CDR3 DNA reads TGTGCCATCAGTGAAGGGACTAGCGGCAATGAGCAGTTCTTC.

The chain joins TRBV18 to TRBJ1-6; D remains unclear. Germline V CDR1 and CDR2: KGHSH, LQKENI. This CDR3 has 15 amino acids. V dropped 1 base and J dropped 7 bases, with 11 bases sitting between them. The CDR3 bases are TGTGCCAGCTCACCACAAGGACGGGAAAATTCACCCCTCCACTTT. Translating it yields CASSPQGRENSPLHF.

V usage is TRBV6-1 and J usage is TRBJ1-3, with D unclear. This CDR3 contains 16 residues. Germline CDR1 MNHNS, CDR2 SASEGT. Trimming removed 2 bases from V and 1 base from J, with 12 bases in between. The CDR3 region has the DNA TGTGCCAGCAGTGAATCGTTGGCGGAGTCTGGAAACACCATATATTTT. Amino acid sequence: CASSESLAESGNTIYF.

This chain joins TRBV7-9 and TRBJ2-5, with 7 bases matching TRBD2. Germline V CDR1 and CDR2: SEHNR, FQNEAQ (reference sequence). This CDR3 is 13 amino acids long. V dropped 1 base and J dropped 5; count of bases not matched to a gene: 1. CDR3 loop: CASSLDSGETQYF. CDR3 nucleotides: TGTGCCAGCAGCTTAGATAGCGGGGAGACCCAGTACTTC.

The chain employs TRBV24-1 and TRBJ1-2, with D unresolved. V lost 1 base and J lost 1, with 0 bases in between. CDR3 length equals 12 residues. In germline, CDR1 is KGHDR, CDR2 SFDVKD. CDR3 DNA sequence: TGTGCCACCAGTGATTTTAACTATGGCTACACCTTC. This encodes CATSDFNYGYTF.

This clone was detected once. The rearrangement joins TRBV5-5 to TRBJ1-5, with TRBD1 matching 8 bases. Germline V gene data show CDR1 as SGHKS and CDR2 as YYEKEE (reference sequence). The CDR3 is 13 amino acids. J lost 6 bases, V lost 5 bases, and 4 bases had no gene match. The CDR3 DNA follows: TGTGCCAGCAGTCAGGGGGCGAGTCAGCCCCAGCATTTT. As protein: CASSQGASQPQHF.